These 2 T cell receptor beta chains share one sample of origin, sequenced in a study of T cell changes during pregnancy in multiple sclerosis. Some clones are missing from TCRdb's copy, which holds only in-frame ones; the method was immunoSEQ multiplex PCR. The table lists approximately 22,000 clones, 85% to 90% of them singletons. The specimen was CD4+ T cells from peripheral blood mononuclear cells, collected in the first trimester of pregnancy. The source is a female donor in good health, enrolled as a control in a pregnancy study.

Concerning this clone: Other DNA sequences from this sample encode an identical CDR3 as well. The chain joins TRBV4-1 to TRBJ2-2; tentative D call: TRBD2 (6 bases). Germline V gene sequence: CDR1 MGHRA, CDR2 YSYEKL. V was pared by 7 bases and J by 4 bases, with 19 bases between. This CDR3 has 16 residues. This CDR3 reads CASNKEGWTTTGELFF. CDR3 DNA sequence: TGCGCCAGCAACAAAGAGGGGTGGACTACCACCGGGGAGCTGTTTTTT.

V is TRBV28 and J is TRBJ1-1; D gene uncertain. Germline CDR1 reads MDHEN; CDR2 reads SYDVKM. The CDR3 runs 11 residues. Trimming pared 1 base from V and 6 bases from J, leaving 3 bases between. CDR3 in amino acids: CASSLFSEAFF. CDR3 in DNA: TGTGCCAGCAGTTTATTCTCTGAAGCTTTCTTT.